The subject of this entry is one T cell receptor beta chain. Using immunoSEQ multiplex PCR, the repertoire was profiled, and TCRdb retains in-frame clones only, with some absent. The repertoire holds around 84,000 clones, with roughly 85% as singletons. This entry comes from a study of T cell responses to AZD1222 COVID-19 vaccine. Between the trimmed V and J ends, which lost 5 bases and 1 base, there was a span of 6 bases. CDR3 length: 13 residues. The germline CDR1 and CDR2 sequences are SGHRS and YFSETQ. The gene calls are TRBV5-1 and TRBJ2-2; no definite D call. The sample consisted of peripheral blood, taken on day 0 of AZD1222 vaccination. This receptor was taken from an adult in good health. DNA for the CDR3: TGCGCCAGCAGTCCCCGGAACACCGGGGAGCTGTTTTTT. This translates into CASSPRNTGELFF.